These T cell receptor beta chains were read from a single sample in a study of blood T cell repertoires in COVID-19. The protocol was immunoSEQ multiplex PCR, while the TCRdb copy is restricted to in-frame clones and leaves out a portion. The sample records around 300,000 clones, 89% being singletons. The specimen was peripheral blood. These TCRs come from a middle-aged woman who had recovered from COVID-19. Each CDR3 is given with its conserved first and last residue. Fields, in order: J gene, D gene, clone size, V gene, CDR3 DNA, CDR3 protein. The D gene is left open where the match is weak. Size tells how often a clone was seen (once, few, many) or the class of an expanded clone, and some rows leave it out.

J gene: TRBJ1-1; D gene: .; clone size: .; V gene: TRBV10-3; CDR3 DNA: TGTGCCATCAGTCCGGACTCTCTCACTGAAGCTTTCTTT; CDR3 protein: CAISPDSLTEAFF
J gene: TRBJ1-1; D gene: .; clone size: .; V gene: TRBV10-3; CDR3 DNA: TGTGCCACCCTCGGGACAAATGAGAACACTGAAGCTTTCTTT; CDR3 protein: CATLGTNENTEAFF
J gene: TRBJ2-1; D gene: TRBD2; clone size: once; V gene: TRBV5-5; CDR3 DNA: TGTGCCAGCAGCTTGGGTCTAGCGGGAAATAATGAGCAGTTCTTC; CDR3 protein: CASSLGLAGNNEQFF
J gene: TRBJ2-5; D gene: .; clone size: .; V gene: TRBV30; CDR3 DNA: TGTGCCTGGAGCAAGGACAGTGAAGAGACCCAGTACTTC; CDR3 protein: CAWSKDSEETQYF
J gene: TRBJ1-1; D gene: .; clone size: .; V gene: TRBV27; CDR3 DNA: TGTGCCAGCAGTTTATCAGGGGCAGCTATGAACACTGAAGCTTTCTTT; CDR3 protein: CASSLSGAAMNTEAFF
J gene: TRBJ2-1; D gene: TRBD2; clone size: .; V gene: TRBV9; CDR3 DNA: TGTGCCAGCAACGAAGCGGGAGGAAAGAATGAGCAGTTCTTC; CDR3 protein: CASNEAGGKNEQFF
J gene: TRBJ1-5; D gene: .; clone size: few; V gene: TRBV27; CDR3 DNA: TGTGCCAGCAGTTCAGTCAATCAGCCCCAGCATTTT; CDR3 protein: CASSSVNQPQHF
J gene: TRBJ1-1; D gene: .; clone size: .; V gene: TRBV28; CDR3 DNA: TGTGCCAGCAACCTTGGGGGTATAGCGGGCACTGAAGCTTTCTTT; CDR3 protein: CASNLGGIAGTEAFF
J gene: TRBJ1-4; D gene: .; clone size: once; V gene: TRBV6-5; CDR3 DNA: TGTGCCAGCAGTTACTCGCAGGCTAATGAAAAACTGTTTTTT; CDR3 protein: CASSYSQANEKLFF
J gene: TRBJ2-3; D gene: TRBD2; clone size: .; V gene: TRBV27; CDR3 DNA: TGTGCCAGCAGGAGATCTAGAGCGGGAGAAGCAGATACGCAGTATTTT; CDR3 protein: CASRRSRAGEADTQYF
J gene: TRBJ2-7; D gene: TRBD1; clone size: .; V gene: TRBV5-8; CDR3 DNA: TGTGCCAGCAGCTTGGTACAGGGGTCCTCCTACGAGCAGTACTTC; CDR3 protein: CASSLVQGSSYEQYF
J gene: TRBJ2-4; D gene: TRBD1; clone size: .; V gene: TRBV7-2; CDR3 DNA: TGTGCCAGCAGCCCGGACAGGAACATTCAGTACTTC; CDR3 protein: CASSPDRNIQYF
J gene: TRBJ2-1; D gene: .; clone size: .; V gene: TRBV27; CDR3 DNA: TGTGCCAGCAGTTTAATCGGGAAGAGCTCCTACAATGAGCAGTTCTTC; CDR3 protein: CASSLIGKSSYNEQFF
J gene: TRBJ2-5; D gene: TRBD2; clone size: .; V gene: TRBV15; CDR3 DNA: TGTGCCACCAGCAGAGTGACTAGCGCTGGACCACAAGAGACCCAGTACTTC; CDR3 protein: CATSRVTSAGPQETQYF
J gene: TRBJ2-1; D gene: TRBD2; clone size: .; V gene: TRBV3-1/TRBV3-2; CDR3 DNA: TGTGCCAGCAGCCATGCCGGATACACGGGGGGCTCCTACAATGAGCAGTTCTTC; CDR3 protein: CASSHAGYTGGSYNEQFF
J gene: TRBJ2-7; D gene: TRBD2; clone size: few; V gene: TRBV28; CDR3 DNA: TGTGCCAGCACCCCGCCTGGGACTAGCGCGACCTACGAGCAGTACTTC; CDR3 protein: CASTPPGTSATYEQYF
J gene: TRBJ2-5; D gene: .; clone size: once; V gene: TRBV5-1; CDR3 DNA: TGCGCCAGCAGCTTGCTCTTCCAAGAGACCCAGTACTTC; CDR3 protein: CASSLLFQETQYF
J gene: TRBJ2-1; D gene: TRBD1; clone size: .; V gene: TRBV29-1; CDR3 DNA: TGCAGCGTTGAAGGGACAGGGCTAGGGTACAATGAGCAGTTCTTC; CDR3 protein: CSVEGTGLGYNEQFF
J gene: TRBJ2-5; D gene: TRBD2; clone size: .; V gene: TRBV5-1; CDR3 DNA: TGCGCCAGCAGCTTAGGACTAGCGGCCGGGCCGGAGACCCAGTACTTC; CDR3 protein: CASSLGLAAGPETQYF
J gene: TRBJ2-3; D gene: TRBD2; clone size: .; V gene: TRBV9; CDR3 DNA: TGTGCCAGCAGCGTAGCTGCGGGACTAGCCGACACAGATACGCAGTATTTT; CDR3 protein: CASSVAAGLADTDTQYF
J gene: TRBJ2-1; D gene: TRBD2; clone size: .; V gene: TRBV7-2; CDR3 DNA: TGTGCCAGCAGCCCTGGTCTAGCGGGATTCGATGAGCAGTTCTTC; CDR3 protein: CASSPGLAGFDEQFF
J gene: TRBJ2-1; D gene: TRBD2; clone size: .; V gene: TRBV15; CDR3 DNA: TGTGCCACCAGCAGAGTGGCTAGCGGGAGAGTCCCCTGGGATGAGCAGTTCTTC; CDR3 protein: CATSRVASGRVPWDEQFF
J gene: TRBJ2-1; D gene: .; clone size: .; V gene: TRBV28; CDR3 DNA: TGTGCCAGCAGCTCCAACAGGAGGCAGTTCTTC; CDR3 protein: CASSSNRRQFF
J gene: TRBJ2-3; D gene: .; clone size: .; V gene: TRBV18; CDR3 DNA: TGTGCCAGCTCACGGACTGCTCAAGGGTTTCGTAATTCAGATACGCAGTATTTT; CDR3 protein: CASSRTAQGFRNSDTQYF
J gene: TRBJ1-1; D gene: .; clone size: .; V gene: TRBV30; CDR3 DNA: TGTGCCTGGTCCTGGGACACGAACACTGAAGCTTTCTTT; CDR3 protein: CAWSWDTNTEAFF
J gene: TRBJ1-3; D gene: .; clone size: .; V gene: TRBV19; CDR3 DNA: TGTGCCAGTAGTTTCGAGTACCTTATCTCTGGAAACACCATATATTTT; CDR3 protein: CASSFEYLISGNTIYF
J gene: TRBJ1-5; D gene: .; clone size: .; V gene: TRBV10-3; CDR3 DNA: TGTGCCATCAGTGAGTTCCAGAGCGAACCCCAGCATTTT; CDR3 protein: CAISEFQSEPQHF
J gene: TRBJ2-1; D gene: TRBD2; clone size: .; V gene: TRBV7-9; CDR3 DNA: TGTGCCAGCAGCCCAACCCGGACTAGCGGAGACTACAATGAGCAGTTCTTC; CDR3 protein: CASSPTRTSGDYNEQFF